This T cell receptor (beta chain) came from a study of control samples from healthy donors and cancer patients. There are 15 residues in the CDR3. The germline V gene has CDR1 MDHEN and CDR2 SYDVKM. The V and J ends lost 6 bases and 5 bases, in that order; junction bases with no gene match: 12. The table came from immunoSEQ multiplex PCR; TCRdb's copy has only in-frame clones and leaves some out. The sample contains 140,000 to 150,000 clones, 91% of which appear only once. Sequenced sample: blood. The genes are TRBV28 and TRBJ1-2, with 7 positions matching TRBD1. The sequence derives from a man aged 30 to 45 in good health. The CDR3 reads CASSPRTGPYYGYTF. DNA of the CDR3: TGTGCCAGCAGCCCCAGGACAGGCCCCTATTATGGCTACACCTTC.